Presented here are 15 T cell receptor beta chains from one specimen sequenced in a study of identical twins. TCRdb processed the 5' RACE reads anew with MiXCR; each CDR3 protein has one entry. There are 460,000 or so distinct CDR3 sequences in the sample; 12% to 15% occur only once, and 0.5% to 0.65% lies in the top ten. This sample also appeared in a second study, on yellow fever vaccine responses in identical twins.

Sequencing was carried out using CD4+ T cells sorted from blood. Receptors were obtained from a woman between 18 and 29 years old in good health.

This clonotype showed up just a few times. This sequence joins TRBV10-3 and TRBJ2-3; possible D gene TRBD2, 6 bases. Germline V gene data show CDR1 as ENHRY and CDR2 as SYGVKD. The CDR3 contains 17 residues. Trimming shortened V by 5 bases and J by 2 bases, and 20 bases separated the two germline ends. The CDR3 nucleotides read TGTGCCATCAGTTCGGGAGTAGAGGTGACCTTCACAGATACGCAGTATTTT. Translated: CAISSGVEVTFTDTQYF.

The rearrangement uses TRBV3-1 and TRBJ2-7, with D perhaps matching TRBD2 (6 bases). CDR1 is LGHDT, CDR2 YNNKEL, per germline (reference sequence). The CDR3 runs to 11 residues. The V and J ends lost 5 bases and 5 bases respectively, with 7 bases between them. The CDR3 region has the DNA TGTGCCAGCAGCGCGGGACACGAGCAGTACTTC. It is translated as CASSAGHEQYF.

This clonotype was detected only a few times. CDR3 loop: CASSEQGAVDTQYF. In DNA, the CDR3 is TGTGCCAGCAGTGAACAGGGGGCCGTAGATACGCAGTATTTT. V is TRBV6-2 or TRBV6-3 and J is TRBJ2-3, with 9 bases aligning to TRBD1. V lost 5 bases to trimming and J lost 5 bases; unmatched junction nucleotides: 5. Looked up from germline, CDR1 is MNHEY and CDR2 is SVGEGT. This CDR3 is built from 14 residues.

This clonotype was recorded only once. The chain links TRBV28 to TRBJ2-7, with a possible D match to TRBD1 (6 bases). Per the germline V gene, CDR1 is MDHEN and CDR2 is SYDVKM. Trimming cost V 2 bases and J 8 bases, with 10 bases left between them. CDR3 length: 12 amino acids. The CDR3 DNA sequence: TGTGCCAGCAGTTTACGGACAGAAAAGCAGTACTTC. Translating it yields CASSLRTEKQYF.

This clonotype appeared a few times. The rearrangement uses TRBV5-5 and TRBJ2-3; 14 positions agree with TRBD2. The CDR3 covers 15 residues. Germline assignment: CDR1 SGHKS and CDR2 YYEKEE (reference sequence). V trimming: 4 bases; J trimming: 5 bases; junction bases outside the gene matches: 3. CDR3 nucleotides: TGTGCCAGCAGCGTCGGGACTAGCGGGAGAGATACGCAGTATTTT. This translates into CASSVGTSGRDTQYF.

This clonotype was picked up many times. V and J are TRBV7-9 and TRBJ1-1; D is ambiguous. The V end lost 4 bases, the J end lost 3 bases, and 15 bases lay between the germline ends. In germline, CDR1 is SEHNR, CDR2 FQNEAQ (reference sequence). CDR3 length: 15 residues. The CDR3 here is CASSSTAPRDTEAFF. As DNA, the CDR3 is TGTGCCAGCAGCTCCACTGCACCGAGGGACACTGAAGCTTTCTTT.

The chain is built from TRBV29-1 and TRBJ2-7, with 7 nucleotides matching TRBD2. The V gene's germline CDR1 is SQVTM and CDR2 ANQGSEA. V shed 1 base and J 7 bases; nucleotides not matched to a gene: 16. This CDR3 contains 16 residues. CDR3 protein: CSVEGTSAIPLREQYF. The CDR3 region has the DNA TGCAGCGTTGAAGGTACTAGCGCGATCCCATTGAGGGAGCAGTACTTC.

The rearrangement links TRBV18 to TRBJ2-3, with a tentative D call TRBD1 (6 bases). The germline V gene has CDR1 KGHSH and CDR2 LQKENI. This CDR3 spans 15 amino acids. The V and J ends lost 3 bases and 2 bases respectively, with 12 bases between them. The CDR3 bases are TGTGCCAGCTCACCTCAACAGGGTAACACAGATACGCAGTATTTT. It codes for CASSPQQGNTDTQYF.

The chain links TRBV5-5 to TRBJ2-2; D remains ambiguous. CDR3 length equals 14 residues. Trimming took 3 bases from V and 3 from J, leaving 9 bases between them. The germline V gene has CDR1 SGHKS and CDR2 YYEKEE (reference sequence). This chain's CDR3 is CASSSGPYTGELFF. The CDR3 DNA sequence: TGTGCCAGCAGCTCAGGACCGTACACCGGGGAGCTGTTTTTT.

This clonotype has a handful of counts. The V gene is TRBV7-3, the J gene TRBJ2-3, with D possibly being TRBD2 (7 bases). Germline V CDR1 and CDR2: SGHTA, FQGTGA. Trimming took 3 bases from V and 4 from J, leaving 14 bases between them. The CDR3 runs 15 residues. The CDR3 here is CASSFLGGAADTQYF. CDR3 DNA sequence: TGTGCCAGCAGCTTTTTGGGGGGGGCCGCAGATACGCAGTATTTT.

In this sample, this clonotype turned up many times. The chain recombines TRBV7-2 with TRBJ2-2, with a tentative D call TRBD1 (6 bases). The length of the CDR3 is 16 residues. The V and J ends lost 5 bases and 4 bases respectively, with 17 bases between them. In germline, CDR1 is SGHTA, CDR2 FQGNSA. CDR3 in DNA: TGTGCCAGCAGCCCAAACTCAGGGGCACCCACCGGGGAGCTGTTTTTT. It yields the protein CASSPNSGAPTGELFF.

In its sample, this clonotype was seen a few times. The J gene is TRBJ2-3, the V gene TRBV20-1; D might be TRBD2 (5 bases). V lost 4 bases to trimming and J lost 4 bases, with 15 bases between them. The CDR3 has 14 residues. Per the germline V gene, CDR1 is DFQATT and CDR2 is SNEGSKA (reference sequence). The CDR3 sequence is CSATPTGNADTQYF. DNA of the CDR3: TGCAGTGCTACCCCCACGGGGAATGCAGATACGCAGTATTTT.

The table lists this clonotype with a few counts. The CDR3 sequence is CASSYSSGRDTGELFF. CDR3 sequence (DNA): TGTGCCAGCAGTTACTCAAGCGGGAGGGACACCGGGGAGCTGTTTTTT. The chain recombines TRBV6-2 or TRBV6-3 with TRBJ2-2; 10 bases map to TRBD2. J gave up 3 bases and V 0 bases, and 1 base lay outside the gene matches. Germline V gives CDR1 MNHEY, CDR2 SVGEGT. The CDR3 covers 16 residues.

This clonotype was found a few times. The J gene is TRBJ2-7, the V gene TRBV5-1; maybe TRBD1 (6 bases). V was pared by 3 bases and J by 6 bases, with 13 bases between. The CDR3 extends over 13 amino acids. Germline CDR1 is SGHRS and CDR2 is YFSETQ. For the CDR3, the DNA is TGCGCCAGCAGCTCACAACAGGGTAGCGAGCAGTACTTC. This encodes CASSSQQGSEQYF.

The rearrangement joins TRBV20-1 to TRBJ1-1; D is unresolved. Germline V lookup: CDR1 DFQATT, CDR2 SNEGSKA (reference sequence). V lost 3 bases, J lost 1 base, and 6 bases lay in between. The CDR3 covers 12 residues. CDR3 bases: TGCAGTGCTAGGTCGGGGAACACTGAAGCTTTCTTT. It specifies CSARSGNTEAFF.